The TCR beta chain under discussion was sequenced for a study of shared clonotypes between healthy human individuals. Germline V gene lookup returns CDR1 LGHNA and CDR2 YNFKEQ. V lost 0 bases to trimming and J lost 8 bases, with 14 bases between them. The CDR3 sequence is 15 residues long. Some clones are missing from TCRdb's copy, which holds only in-frame ones; the method was immunoSEQ multiplex PCR. The sample lists some 1.1 million clones; around 77% were seen once. Source material: memory CD4+ T cells from PBMCs. Subset specified: CD45RA-negative fraction. The chain recombines TRBV4-2 with TRBJ1-3, with unresolved D. This clonotype was obtained from a man between 18 and 29 years old in good health. Some clones in this sample may be carry-over from other donors' samples. The CDR3 DNA follows: TGTGCCAGCAGCCAAGAGGACGGAGGTGGGGACACCATATATTTT. This gives the protein CASSQEDGGGDTIYF.